What follows are 18 T cell receptor beta chains derived from one specimen sequenced in a study of blood T cell repertoires in COVID-19. TCRdb keeps only in-frame clones here, not all; method: immunoSEQ multiplex PCR. Of over 200,000 clones listed, 80% to 95% were seen once; the top ten hold approximately 2.6%. The specimen was peripheral blood. The receptors shown here come from a person between 18 and 30 years old with COVID-19, enrolled during active disease.

This sequence joins TRBV9 and TRBJ1-4; D may be TRBD1 (6 bases). The CDR3 contains 16 residues. Germline V gene lookup returns CDR1 SGDLS and CDR2 YYNGEE. With 4 bases removed from V and 4 bases from J, the gap between germline ends came to 17 bases. The CDR3 loop reads CASSPTSGRGNEKLFF. CDR3 coding DNA: TGTGCCAGCAGCCCAACCTCCGGCAGGGGTAATGAAAAACTGTTTTTT. The variable domain in full, completed from reference TRBV9 and TRBJ1-4, reads DSGVTQTPKHLITATGQRVTLRCSPRSGDLSVYWYQQSLDQGLQFLIQYYNGEERAKGNILERFSAQQFPDLHSELNLSSLELGDSALYFCASSPTSGRGNEKLFFGSGTQLSVL.

The J gene is TRBJ2-2, the V gene TRBV11-2; D uncertain. The germline CDR1 and CDR2 sequences are SGHAT and FQNNGV. Between the trimmed V and J ends, which lost 5 bases and 3 bases, there was a span of 7 bases. This CDR3 is 13 amino acids long. The CDR3 region is CASSSYYTGELFF. The CDR3 DNA follows: TGTGCCAGCAGCAGCTATTACACCGGGGAGCTGTTTTTT.

V and J are TRBV9 and TRBJ1-4; tentative D call: TRBD1 (6 bases). Germline CDR1 is SGDLS and CDR2 is YYNGEE. Trimming took off 2 bases at V and 4 bases at J, with 9 bases between the two ends. CDR3 length: 14 residues. CDR3 sequence reads: CASSVGADNEKLFF. CDR3 nucleotide sequence: TGTGCCAGCAGCGTGGGGGCTGATAATGAAAAACTGTTTTTT.

V and J are TRBV7-9 and TRBJ1-1; D might be TRBD1 (5 bases). The CDR3 spans 15 residues. The germline V and J ends were trimmed by 0 bases and 5 bases, with 13 bases remaining between them. The germline V gene has CDR1 SEHNR and CDR2 FQNEAQ (reference sequence). The CDR3: CASSLAAGGLTEAFF. Written as DNA, the CDR3 is TGTGCCAGCAGCTTAGCAGCCGGGGGTTTGACTGAAGCTTTCTTT.

The genes are TRBV5-5 and TRBJ1-2, with D uncertain. CDR3 length: 13 residues. Germline V gives CDR1 SGHKS, CDR2 YYEKEE (reference sequence). The germline V and J ends were trimmed by 1 base and 0 bases, with 4 bases remaining between them. DNA for the CDR3: TGTGCCAGCAGCTTGACAGCTAACTATGGCTACACCTTC. Amino acid sequence: CASSLTANYGYTF.

This chain joins TRBV7-6 and TRBJ1-1; a possible D gene is TRBD1 (6 bases). Germline V CDR1 and CDR2: SGHVS, FNYEAQ. Trimming shortened V by 4 bases and J by 6 bases, and 18 bases separated the two germline ends. This CDR3 region has 15 residues. The chain's CDR3 is CASSSTGGSSAEAFF. The CDR3 DNA reads TGTGCCAGCAGCTCGACAGGTGGCTCAAGCGCTGAAGCTTTCTTT. Complete variable domain (other parts from reference TRBV7-6 and TRBJ1-1): GAGVSQSPRYKVTKRGQDVALRCDPISGHVSLYWYRQALGQGPEFLTYFNYEAQQDKSGLPNDRFSAERPEGSISTLTIQRTEQRDSAMYRCASSSTGGSSAEAFFGQGTRLTVV.

V usage is TRBV5-1 and J usage is TRBJ2-7, with D unresolved. The CDR3 loop spans 13 amino acids. Trimming took 4 bases from V and 6 from J, leaving 14 bases between them. Germline V gives CDR1 SGHRS, CDR2 YFSETQ. CDR3 bases: TGCGCCAGCAGCCCCGGAGAAGGCGCCGAGCAGTACTTC. It codes for CASSPGEGAEQYF. The whole variable domain, filled in from reference TRBV5-1 and TRBJ2-7, reads KAGVTQTPRYLIKTRGQQVTLSCSPISGHRSVSWYQQTPGQGLQFLFEYFSETQRNKGNFPGRFSGRQFSNSRSEMNVSTLELGDSALYLCASSPGEGAEQYFGPGTRLTVT.

The V call is TRBV4-1, the J call TRBJ2-7; D ambiguous. Germline V CDR1 and CDR2: MGHRA, YSYEKL. Trimming took 1 base from V and 3 from J, leaving 10 bases between them. CDR3 length equals 14 residues. CDR3 sequence reads: CASSQVGGFYEQYF. DNA for the CDR3: TGCGCCAGCAGCCAAGTTGGCGGATTCTACGAGCAGTACTTC.

The chain combines TRBV19 with TRBJ2-1, with TRBD2 matching over 8 bases. In germline, CDR1 is LNHDA, CDR2 SQIVND (reference sequence). The CDR3 has 19 residues. J gave up 5 bases and V 3 bases, and 18 bases lay outside the gene matches. The CDR3: CASSIFESYGRAEHNEQFF. In DNA form, the CDR3 reads TGTGCCAGTAGTATCTTCGAGTCGTACGGGAGGGCTGAGCACAATGAGCAGTTCTTC.

This sequence joins TRBV6-5 and TRBJ2-5, with 15 bases lining up with TRBD2. The CDR3 extends over 15 amino acids. Germline V gives CDR1 MNHEY, CDR2 SVGAGI. V dropped 5 bases and J dropped 5; count of bases not matched to a gene: 3. The CDR3 DNA reads as TGTGCCAGCAGTCCCGGACTAGCGGGAGGGGAGACCCAGTACTTC. This sequence encodes CASSPGLAGGETQYF.

The chain employs TRBV9 and TRBJ2-7; 10 nucleotides agree with TRBD1. The CDR3 extends over 15 amino acids. Germline CDR1 is SGDLS and CDR2 is YYNGEE. The trim removed 3 bases at V and 5 bases at J, leaving 8 bases unmatched. CDR3 residues: CASSAGGQGSHEQYF. CDR3 coding DNA: TGTGCCAGCAGCGCCGGGGGACAGGGGTCCCACGAGCAGTACTTC.

This rearrangement joins TRBV9 to TRBJ1-1, with TRBD1 identical over 7 bases. The length of the CDR3 is 19 residues. Germline loops: CDR1 SGDLS, CDR2 YYNGEE. J was trimmed by 1 base and V by 4 bases; bases with no gene match: 19. CDR3 sequence (DNA): TGTGCCAGCAGCCCAATAAGACTAGGGGGCGTAGGTGGGAACACTGAAGCTTTCTTT. Translation gives CASSPIRLGGVGGNTEAFF.

This chain links TRBV4-2 with TRBJ2-3; 7 bases map to TRBD2. The CDR3 sequence is 16 residues long. Germline V gives CDR1 LGHNA, CDR2 YNFKEQ. The V segment lost 4 bases and the J segment 0 bases; nucleotides outside the gene matches: 7. The CDR3 coding sequence is TGTGCCAGCAGCCCCACTAGCGACCTTAGCACAGATACGCAGTATTTT. This gives the protein CASSPTSDLSTDTQYF.

This chain joins TRBV5-5 and TRBJ2-3, with 16 nucleotides matching TRBD2. CDR3 size: 18 residues. The germline CDR1 and CDR2 sequences are SGHKS and YYEKEE (reference sequence). Unmatched junction bases numbered 6, after V lost 4 bases and J lost 1 base. The CDR3, as DNA: TGTGCCAGCAGCCTGGGACTAGCGGGAGGGCCAGGCACAGATACGCAGTATTTT. It specifies CASSLGLAGGPGTDTQYF. Based on the CDR3 plus reference TRBV5-5 and TRBJ2-3, the full variable domain is DAGVTQSPTHLIKTRGQQVTLRCSPISGHKSVSWYQQVLGQGPQFIFQYYEKEERGRGNFPDRFSARQFPNYSSELNVNALLLGDSALYLCASSLGLAGGPGTDTQYFGPGTRLTVL.

This chain joins TRBV7-8 and TRBJ1-4; D not certain. The V gene lost 5 bases and the J gene lost 8 bases, with 9 bases spanning the gap. The CDR3 has 12 residues. CDR1 is SGHVS and CDR2 is FQNEAQ in the germline V gene. CDR3 nucleotides: TGTGCCAGCAGCCCGATCGGGGAAAAACTGTTTTTT. This sequence encodes CASSPIGEKLFF.

The chain is built from TRBV4-3 and TRBJ2-2; 7 positions agree with TRBD2. J lost 2 bases, V lost 3 bases, and 9 bases had no gene match. The CDR3 runs to 17 residues. Germline loops: CDR1 LGHNA, CDR2 YSLEER. The CDR3 reads CASSHRGLAENTGELFF. CDR3 in DNA: TGCGCCAGCAGCCATAGAGGTCTAGCGGAAAACACCGGGGAGCTGTTTTTT.

This chain connects TRBV14 to TRBJ2-7; perhaps TRBD2 as D (6 bases). The V gene's germline CDR1 is SGHDN and CDR2 FVKESK. Trimming cost V 4 bases and J 3 bases, with 19 bases left between them. The length of the CDR3 is 16 residues. The CDR3 nucleotides are TGTGCCAGCAGCCCGGCCACTAGCTGGGGAGGCTACGAGCAGTACTTC. This gives the protein CASSPATSWGGYEQYF.

The chain links TRBV7-6 to TRBJ2-1, with TRBD2 matching over 13 bases. Unmatched junction bases numbered 6, after V lost 2 bases and J lost 2 bases. This CDR3 has 18 amino acids. Per germline, CDR1 SGHVS and CDR2 FNYEAQ. CDR3 region: CASSLTSGRASAYNEQFF. Here the CDR3 DNA reads TGTGCCAGCAGCTTAACTAGCGGGAGGGCCAGCGCCTACAATGAGCAGTTCTTC.